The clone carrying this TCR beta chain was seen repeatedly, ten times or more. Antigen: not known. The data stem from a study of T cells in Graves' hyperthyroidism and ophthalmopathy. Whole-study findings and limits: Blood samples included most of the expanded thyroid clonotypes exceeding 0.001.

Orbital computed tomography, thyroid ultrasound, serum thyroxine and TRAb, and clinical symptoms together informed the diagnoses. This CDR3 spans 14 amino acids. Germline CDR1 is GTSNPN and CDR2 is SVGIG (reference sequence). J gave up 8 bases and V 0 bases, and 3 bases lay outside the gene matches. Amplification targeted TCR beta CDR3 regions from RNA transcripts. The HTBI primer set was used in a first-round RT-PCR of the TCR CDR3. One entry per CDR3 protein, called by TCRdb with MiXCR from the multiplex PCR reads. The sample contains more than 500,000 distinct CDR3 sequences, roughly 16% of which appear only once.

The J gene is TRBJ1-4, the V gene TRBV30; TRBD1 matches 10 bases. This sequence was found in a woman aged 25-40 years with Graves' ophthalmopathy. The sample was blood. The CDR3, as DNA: TGTGCCTGGAGTGTCGGGACAGGGGACGAAAAACTGTTTTTT. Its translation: CAWSVGTGDEKLFF.